Only a few counts were recorded for the clone carrying this T cell receptor (beta chain). The antigen is unknown. TCRdb's table, derived via immunoSEQ multiplex PCR, lists solely in-frame clones and lacks some. The table records 9,000 to 10,000 clones, 86% of them present only once. Both intraepithelial and lamina propria lymphocytes were released by processing graft tissue. The CDR3 totals 18 residues. From germline, CDR1 is SEHNR and CDR2 FQNEAQ (reference sequence). V was cut by 4 bases and J by 1 base, with 21 bases left in between. The data stem from a study of graft-versus-host responses after intestinal transplantation. Whole-study context: Recipients received multivisceral, liver-intestinal, or isolated intestinal transplants.

Whole-study results and caveats: Recipient marrow held GvH clones, some first seen in ileum or blood. The study found high graft-versus-host to host-versus-graft clonal ratios in allografts of patients with graft-donor T cell macrochimerism.

This sequence originates from a human patient who received an intestinal transplant, so some T cells may come from the graft donor. The source was ileum tissue, collected around 24 months after intestinal transplantation. V and J are TRBV7-9 and TRBJ2-3; unclear D gene. The CDR3 DNA sequence: TGTGCCAGCAGCTCCACTTTAGGACGGAACGGAGGCACAGATACGCAGTATTTT. This codes for CASSSTLGRNGGTDTQYF.